This TCR beta chain was captured by sequencing in a study of a mutant IDH1 vaccine in newly diagnosed glioma. About the research overall: Receipt of radiotherapy, temozolomide, or both preceded the study, and most received both.

Profiling relied on immunoSEQ multiplex PCR, and the TCRdb table lists in-frame clones only, not all of them. This table holds 59,000 or so clones, 91% found once. The V gene's germline CDR1 is MRHNA and CDR2 SNTAGT. The CDR3 runs 15 residues. Trimming shortened V by 3 bases and J by 4 bases, and 15 bases separated the two germline ends. Notes on this clone: Its specificity is not known.

Regarding time point: baseline, week 1 (first vaccination visit). The sample's treatment: pre-vaccination baseline after standard-of-care therapy. There were new WHO grade 3 or 4 astrocytomas in the donors, and these were IDH1-mutant and ATRX-lost. Study outcomes and limitations: It seemed that pseudoprogression was not linked to changes in the top peripheral T cell clonotypes. Immune responses induced by vaccination arose in 93.3% of the patients.

The TCR was taken from a man aged 50 to 59 with glioma. Sequenced here: PBMCs, sampled from a glioma patient treated with radiotherapy, temozolomide or both. The chain joins TRBV6-4 to TRBJ1-1; D is possibly TRBD1 (6 bases). The CDR3 DNA is TGTGCCAGCAGTGAACATGGGGGCAGGGGCACTGAAGCTTTCTTT. Amino acids: CASSEHGGRGTEAFF.